The subject of this entry is one TCR beta chain. The target antigen is unknown. The PCR ran on 60 Vbeta and 13 Jbeta primers. TCRdb's copy holds only in-frame clones and misses some; the assay was immunoSEQ multiplex PCR. The sample lists some 180,000 clones, more than 60% seen once, with 3.5% to 4.5% in the top ten. These data come from a study of cytomegalovirus exposure and HLA in healthy donors. Study-level background: Findings of an earlier analysis included more than 90 million unique TCR beta sequences from some 190 million T cells. Overall study findings and caveats: A later analysis by the authors found several of the most significant clusters apparently linked to common viral pathogens. Sequence variants that were highly shared formed a cluster that was likely a sequencing artifact.

The material sequenced was PBMCs. This receptor was obtained from an older woman in good health and CMV-seropositive.

The CDR3 sequence is CASSEEASGSIPYEQYF. CDR3 nucleotides: TGTGCCAGCAGTGAAGAGGCCAGCGGGAGTATCCCCTACGAGCAGTACTTC. J is TRBJ2-7 and V is TRBV2; 8 nucleotides match TRBD2. CDR1 SNHLY and CDR2 FYNNEI come from the germline V gene. V lost 1 base to trimming and J lost 2 bases; unmatched junction nucleotides: 10. This CDR3 has 17 amino acids.